Each of the 2 T cell receptor beta chains below was sequenced from the same sample in a study of cytomegalovirus exposure and HLA in healthy donors. A multiplex PCR was run with 60 Vbeta primers and 13 Jbeta primers. Repertoires were generated with immunoSEQ multiplex PCR, while TCRdb's copy carries only in-frame clones and drops some. This sample carries 150,000 to 200,000 clones, 60% to 80% of them seen once, and the ten largest clones take over 3%. Sequencing was carried out using PBMCs. The source of these receptors is a female donor in good health and CMV-seronegative.

Of note for this clone: The junction shows a germline mismatch at one end, possibly a read error. The V call is TRBV7-7, the J call TRBJ2-5; TRBD2 matches at 15 bases. Germline V gene data show CDR1 as SSHAT and CDR2 as FNYEAQ (reference sequence). CDR3 length equals 16 residues. The CDR3 protein is CASSLGGLAGGETQYF. For the CDR3, the DNA is TGTGCTAGCAGCTTAGGGGGACTAGCGGGAGGAGAGACCCAGTACTTC.

The chain combines TRBV11-2 with TRBJ1-6, with D perhaps TRBD1 (5 bases). The CDR3 sequence is 15 residues long. CDR1 is SGHAT, CDR2 FQNNGV, per germline. Between the trimmed V and J ends, which lost 2 bases and 5 bases, there was a span of 10 bases. The CDR3 DNA sequence: TGTGCCAGCAGCTTATCAGACAGCAATAATTCACCCCTCCACTTT. This translates into CASSLSDSNNSPLHF.